Presented here are 4 T cell receptor beta chains from one specimen sequenced in a study of Ad26.COV2.S vaccination and SARS-CoV-2 variants. As for treatment: some 20 received Ad26.COV2.S at low or high dose, single or two shots; roughly 5 received placebo; per-sample allocation not given. The samples date from day 63 after the first vaccine or placebo injection. TCRdb's copy holds only in-frame clones and misses some; the assay was immunoSEQ multiplex PCR. The data contain about 400,000 clones, roughly 90% of them singletons. The material sequenced was peripheral blood, taken in a trial of Ad26.COV2.S vaccine versus placebo. These receptors were taken from a person aged 18-60 years who received the Ad26.COV2.S COVID-19 vaccine or a placebo.

On this clone itself: This CDR3 is also generated by other DNA sequences in the sample. V gene TRBV6-2 or TRBV6-3 combines with J gene TRBJ2-3; D is perhaps TRBD1 (5 bases). With 0 bases removed from V and 3 bases from J, the gap between germline ends came to 7 bases. The CDR3 runs to 14 residues. Looked up from germline, CDR1 is MNHEY and CDR2 is SVGEGT. The CDR3 sequence: CASSYSRETDTQYF. In DNA, the CDR3 is TGTGCCAGCAGTTACTCCAGGGAAACAGATACGCAGTATTTT.

The chain links TRBV24-1 to TRBJ2-5, with 8 bases fitting TRBD2. The CDR3 extends over 17 amino acids. J lost 4 bases, V lost 3 bases, and 12 bases had no gene match. The germline V gene has CDR1 KGHDR and CDR2 SFDVKD. The CDR3 DNA reads TGTGCCACCAGTGATCCTCTCGGGGGGGGCACTACAGAGACCCAGTACTTC. Protein sequence: CATSDPLGGGTTETQYF.

Details on this clone: Additional DNA sequences in this sample encode the identical CDR3. The V call is TRBV28, the J call TRBJ1-1; the D is unclear. Trimming took off 5 bases at V and 3 bases at J, with 1 base between the two ends. Germline CDR1 and CDR2: MDHEN and SYDVKM. CDR3 size: 10 residues. CDR3 in DNA: TGTGCCAGCAGTCACACTGAAGCTTTCTTT. Translation: CASSHTEAFF.

The J gene is TRBJ1-4, the V gene TRBV7-8; 9 positions match TRBD1. The germline CDR1 and CDR2 sequences are SGHVS and FQNEAQ. Trimming at V came to 6 bases and at J to 7 bases, leaving 9 bases not matched to a gene. The CDR3 is 15 amino acids. The DNA for the CDR3 is TGTGCCAGCAGACGAACAGGGGGCGGAGGTGAAAAACTGTTTTTT. It translates to CASRRTGGGGEKLFF.